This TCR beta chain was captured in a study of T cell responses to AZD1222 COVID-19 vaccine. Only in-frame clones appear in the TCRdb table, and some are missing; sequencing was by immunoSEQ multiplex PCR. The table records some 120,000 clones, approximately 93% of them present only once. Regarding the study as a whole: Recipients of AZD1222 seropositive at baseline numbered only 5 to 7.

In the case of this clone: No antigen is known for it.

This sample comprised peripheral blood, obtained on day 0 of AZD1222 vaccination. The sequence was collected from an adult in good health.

The CDR3 DNA reads as TGTGCCACCAGTGGGGTAGACAGGGGACACACAGATACGCAGTATTTT. Translation: CATSGVDRGHTDTQYF. This chain uses TRBV24-1 with TRBJ2-3, with 8 bases lining up with TRBD1. CDR3 length equals 16 residues. Germline CDR1 and CDR2: KGHDR and SFDVKD. V gave up 5 bases and J gave up 2 bases; unmatched junction bases: 8.